These T cell receptor beta chains were read from a single sample in a study of T cells in Graves' hyperthyroidism and ophthalmopathy. TCRdb itself ran the multiplex PCR reads through MiXCR, one entry per CDR3 protein. The sample contains fewer than 900,000 distinct CDR3 sequences, about 15% of which appear only once. The sample taken for sequencing was blood. The source of these receptors is a man aged 18 to 29 with Graves' hyperthyroidism. Both conserved end residues are part of each CDR3. The D gene is left open where the match is weak. Size is omitted from some rows. Given values are once, few, many or a class for expanded clones.

>NA|TRBV15|NA|TRBJ2-2
CATSRDLETGELFF
TGTGCCACCAGCAGAGATCTCGAGACCGGGGAGCTGTTTTTT
>NA|TRBV7-9|TRBD2|TRBJ2-7
CASSWGLVDEQYF
TGTGCCAGCAGCTGGGGACTAGTGGACGAGCAGTACTTC
>NA|TRBV28|TRBD1|TRBJ1-5
CASKGQVGGNQPQHF
TGTGCCAGCAAAGGACAGGTGGGGGGCAATCAGCCCCAGCATTTT
>NA|TRBV20-1|TRBD2|TRBJ2-1
CSATGGYQQFF
TGCAGTGCCACCGGGGGGTATCAGCAGTTCTTC
>many|TRBV27|NA|TRBJ2-1
CASSFLGGVEQFF
TGTGCCAGCAGTTTCCTTGGGGGAGTCGAGCAGTTCTTC
>many|TRBV7-9|NA|TRBJ2-1
CASSPRSGRGVDEQFF
TGTGCCAGCAGCCCCCGTTCCGGCAGGGGGGTGGATGAGCAGTTCTTC
>few|TRBV20-1|TRBD1|TRBJ1-4
CSARPTGTGSEKLFF
TGCAGTGCTAGACCCACCGGGACAGGGTCTGAAAAACTGTTTTTT
>NA|TRBV7-8|NA|TRBJ2-5
CASSLVDSQQYF
TGTGCCAGCAGCTTAGTTGACAGTCAACAGTACTTC
>many|TRBV12-5|TRBD1|TRBJ2-7
CASGRTGTGAYEQYF
TGTGCTAGTGGGCGCACCGGGACAGGGGCCTACGAGCAGTACTTC
>NA|TRBV25-1|TRBD2|TRBJ2-5
CASSDLGEGETQYF
TGTGCCAGCAGTGATCTGGGGGAGGGGGAGACCCAGTACTTC
>NA|TRBV19|NA|TRBJ1-3
CASMVDSNSGNTIYF
TGTGCCAGTATGGTTGATTCGAATTCAGGAAACACCATATATTTT
>NA|TRBV28|NA|TRBJ1-4
CASSLVNPSLGKLFF
TGTGCCAGCAGTTTAGTGAATCCCTCATTGGGGAAACTGTTTTTT
>NA|TRBV7-9|NA|TRBJ1-6
CASSIGALHSPLHF
TGTGCCAGCAGCATTGGGGCCCTACATTCACCCCTCCACTTT
>NA|TRBV7-9|NA|TRBJ2-3
CASSSVGEGTDTQYF
TGTGCCAGCAGCTCCGTGGGGGAGGGCACAGATACGCAGTATTTT
>NA|TRBV5-1|NA|TRBJ2-4
CASSLGDNIQYF
TGCGCCAGCAGCTTGGGTGACAACATTCAGTACTTC
>NA|TRBV4-1|TRBD2|TRBJ2-7
CASSRPYSGRENEQYF
TGCGCCAGCAGCCGACCGTATAGCGGGAGAGAGAACGAGCAGTACTTC
>once|TRBV20-1|NA|TRBJ2-1
CSARRRNYNEQFF
TGCAGTGCTAGAAGGCGGAACTACAATGAGCAGTTCTTC
>few|TRBV7-9|NA|TRBJ2-7
CASSYTTSSYEQYF
TGTGCCAGCAGCTACACGACGAGCTCCTACGAGCAGTACTTC
>NA|TRBV14|TRBD2|TRBJ2-1
CASSQDSGRSYNEQCF
TGTGCCAGCAGCCAAGATAGCGGGAGGTCCTACAATGAGCAGTGCTTC
>many|TRBV2|NA|TRBJ1-2
CASGGETRGYTF
TGTGCCAGCGGAGGGGAAACACGGGGCTACACCTTC
>few|TRBV2|NA|TRBJ1-5
CASSEGVETNQPQHF
TGTGCCAGCAGTGAAGGGGTTGAGACTAATCAGCCCCAGCATTTT
>NA|TRBV10-3|NA|TRBJ2-1
CAIRPPGVNEQFF
TGTGCCATCAGGCCCCCCGGTGTAAATGAGCAGTTCTTC
>NA|TRBV11-2|NA|TRBJ2-4
CASSPGVKNIQYF
TGTGCCAGCAGCCCCGGGGTAAAAAACATTCAGTACTTC
>few|TRBV10-1|NA|TRBJ1-1
CASQINGGLKENTEAFF
TGCGCCAGCCAAATCAACGGGGGACTTAAAGAGAACACTGAAGCTTTCTTT
>many|TRBV18|NA|TRBJ1-5
CASSPPGLDNQPQHF
TGTGCCAGCTCACCACCTGGTTTAGACAATCAGCCCCAGCATTTT
>many|TRBV7-9|TRBD2|TRBJ2-7
CASSQGLAGGQYF
TGTGCCAGCAGCCAGGGACTAGCGGGAGGGCAGTACTTC
>many|TRBV7-9|NA|TRBJ2-2
CASNLMRDTGELFF
TGTGCCAGCAACTTGATGCGGGACACCGGGGAGCTGTTTTTT
>many|TRBV7-2|TRBD1|TRBJ2-5
CASSLARGLQETQYF
TGTGCCAGCAGCTTAGCCAGGGGGCTTCAAGAGACCCAGTACTTC
>many|TRBV28|TRBD1|TRBJ1-2
CASSRRQGTNYGYTF
TGTGCCAGCAGCAGAAGACAGGGCACTAACTATGGCTACACCTTC
>many|TRBV27|TRBD1|TRBJ2-7
CASSSPGQGLPYEQYF
TGTGCCAGCAGTTCCCCCGGACAGGGCCTTCCCTACGAGCAGTACTTC
>few|TRBV24-1|NA|TRBJ2-7
CATSDSQGDEQYF
TGTGCCACCAGTGATTCACAGGGCGATGAGCAGTACTTC
>many|TRBV28|TRBD2|TRBJ2-3
CASRPSYSGGTQYF
TGTGCCAGCAGACCAAGCTATAGCGGGGGTACGCAGTATTTT
>many|TRBV2|TRBD2|TRBJ2-1
CASSEEGSWLAGGGSYNEQFF
TGTGCCAGCAGTGAAGAGGGGAGCTGGCTAGCGGGAGGGGGTTCCTACAATGAGCAGTTCTTC
>NA|TRBV29-1|TRBD1|TRBJ1-2
CSVEGGTGGYGYTF
TGCAGCGTTGAAGGAGGGACAGGGGGCTATGGCTACACCTTC
>many|TRBV2|NA|TRBJ1-2
CASSEGHPREGYGYTF
TGTGCCAGCAGTGAAGGCCACCCGAGGGAGGGCTATGGCTACACCTTC
>many|TRBV7-8|NA|TRBJ2-3
CASSLVSGAPDTQYF
TGTGCCAGCAGCTTGGTGTCAGGGGCCCCAGATACGCAGTATTTT
>NA|TRBV7-7|NA|TRBJ2-7
CASSLFDYGEQYF
TGTGCCAGCAGTCTATTCGACTACGGGGAGCAGTACTTC
>NA|TRBV12-3/TRBV12-4|TRBD2|TRBJ2-7
CASTPGLGAYEQYF
TGTGCCAGCACCCCGGGACTAGGGGCCTACGAGCAGTACTTC
>NA|TRBV6-1|TRBD2|TRBJ2-1
CASSFGTTYNEQFF
TGTGCCAGCAGTTTCGGGACTACCTACAATGAGCAGTTCTTC
>once|TRBV7-2|TRBD2|TRBJ2-2
CASRNSGSLTGELFF
TGTGCCAGCAGGAATAGCGGGAGTCTCACCGGGGAGCTGTTTTTT
>many|TRBV20-1|NA|TRBJ1-1
CSAGGGAANTEAFF
TGCAGTGCTGGGGGGGGGGCCGCAAACACTGAAGCTTTCTTT
>NA|TRBV7-8|TRBD1|TRBJ2-2
CASSQGVGNTGELFF
TGTGCCAGCAGCCAGGGGGTAGGGAACACCGGGGAGCTGTTTTTT
>few|TRBV11-2|NA|TRBJ1-3
CASSFTGNTIYF
TGTGCCAGCAGCTTCACTGGAAACACCATATATTTT
>few|TRBV5-5|TRBD1|TRBJ1-1
CASSRQGWGYTEAFF
TGTGCCAGCAGCCGACAGGGGTGGGGGTACACTGAAGCTTTCTTT
>many|TRBV30|TRBD1|TRBJ2-7
CAWRKSGTGVHEQYF
TGTGCCTGGAGAAAGTCCGGGACAGGGGTCCACGAGCAGTACTTC
>NA|TRBV7-2|TRBD2|TRBJ2-5
CASSFPLAGGRETQYF
TGTGCCAGCAGCTTCCCTCTAGCGGGGGGCAGGGAGACCCAGTACTTC
>few|TRBV20-1|NA|TRBJ2-3
CSARVPYTDTQYF
TGCAGTGCTAGAGTACCCTACACAGATACGCAGTATTTT
>many|TRBV2|NA|TRBJ1-5
CASDGSNQPQHF
TGTGCCAGCGACGGTAGTAATCAGCCCCAGCATTTT
>many|TRBV7-7|NA|TRBJ2-7
CASCLDMTYEQYF
TGTGCTAGCTGCCTGGATATGACCTACGAGCAGTACTTC
>many|TRBV27|NA|TRBJ2-2
CASSPLREPGRELFF
TGTGCCAGCAGTCCTTTGAGGGAGCCAGGTCGGGAGCTGTTTTTT
>many|TRBV3-1|TRBD1|TRBJ1-1
CASSQETGALRNTEAFF
TGTGCCAGCAGCCAGGAGACAGGGGCCCTCAGGAACACTGAAGCTTTCTTT
>many|TRBV20-1|TRBD1|TRBJ2-1
CSARDLRQGAGNEQFF
TGCAGTGCTAGAGATCTAAGGCAGGGGGCTGGAAATGAGCAGTTCTTC
>many|TRBV7-2|NA|TRBJ2-7
CASSRSGPSYEQYF
TGTGCCAGCAGCCGATCCGGACCTAGCTACGAGCAGTACTTC
>many|TRBV7-2|NA|TRBJ2-1
CASSLVFGTKNEQFF
TGTGCCAGCAGCTTAGTATTTGGGACAAAAAATGAGCAGTTCTTC
>few|TRBV14|NA|TRBJ1-1
CASSQGGTTEAFF
TGTGCCAGCAGCCAAGGAGGTACCACTGAAGCTTTCTTT
>NA|TRBV19|NA|TRBJ2-1
CASSIAAGTGYNEQFF
TGTGCCAGTAGTATAGCTGCCGGGACCGGCTACAATGAGCAGTTCTTC